This T cell receptor beta chain was observed in a study of CD8 T cells in ankylosing spondylitis. The study's findings and limits: Within peripheral blood, clones linked to disease were CD8+ and relatively rare. Past research had described some motif variants in reactive arthritis synovial fluid and blood. Roughly eight highly homologous variants formed a TCR beta motif that appeared characteristic of ankylosing spondylitis blood. Within matched ankylosing spondylitis synovial fluid, disease-linked clones were reportedly significantly enriched.

This clonotype has ten or more counts. The antigen remains undetermined. MiXCR, applied by TCRdb to the 5' RACE reads, yields one record per CDR3 protein. This table has about 140,000 distinct CDR3 sequences, roughly 8.3% appearing once. Specimen: synovial fluid, either unsorted or a sorted T cell fraction (not recorded which). This clonotype was sampled from a male donor with ankylosing spondylitis.

CDR3 sequence: CASSFGNSYNEQFF. Written as DNA, the CDR3 is TGCGCCAGCAGCTTTGGGAATTCCTACAATGAGCAGTTCTTC. This chain connects TRBV5-1 to TRBJ2-1; D remains unclear. V lost 2 bases, J lost 1 base, and 7 bases lay in between. This CDR3 contains 14 residues. CDR1 is SGHRS and CDR2 is YFSETQ in the germline V gene. Looking up the rest from reference TRBV5-1 and TRBJ2-1 gives the full variable domain: KAGVTQTPRYLIKTRGQQVTLSCSPISGHRSVSWYQQTPGQGLQFLFEYFSETQRNKGNFPGRFSGRQFSNSRSEMNVSTLELGDSALYLCASSFGNSYNEQFFGPGTRLTVL.